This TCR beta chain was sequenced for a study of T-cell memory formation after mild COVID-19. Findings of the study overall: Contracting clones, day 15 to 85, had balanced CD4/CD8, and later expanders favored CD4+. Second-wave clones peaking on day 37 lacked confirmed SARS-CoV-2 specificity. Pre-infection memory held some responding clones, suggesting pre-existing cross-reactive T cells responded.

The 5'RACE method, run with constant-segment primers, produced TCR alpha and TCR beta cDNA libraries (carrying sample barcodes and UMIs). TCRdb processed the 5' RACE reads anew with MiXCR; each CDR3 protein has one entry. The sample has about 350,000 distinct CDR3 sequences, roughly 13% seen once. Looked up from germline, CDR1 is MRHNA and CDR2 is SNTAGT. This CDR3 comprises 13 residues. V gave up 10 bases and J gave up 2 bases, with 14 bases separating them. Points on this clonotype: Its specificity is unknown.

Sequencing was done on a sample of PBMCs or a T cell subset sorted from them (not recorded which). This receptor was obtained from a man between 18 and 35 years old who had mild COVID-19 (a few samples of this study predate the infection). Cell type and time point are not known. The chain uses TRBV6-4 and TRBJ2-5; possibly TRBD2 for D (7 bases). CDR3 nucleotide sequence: TGTGCCACCGAGAGGGGGGGTCAAGAGACCCAGTACTTC. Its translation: CATERGGQETQYF.